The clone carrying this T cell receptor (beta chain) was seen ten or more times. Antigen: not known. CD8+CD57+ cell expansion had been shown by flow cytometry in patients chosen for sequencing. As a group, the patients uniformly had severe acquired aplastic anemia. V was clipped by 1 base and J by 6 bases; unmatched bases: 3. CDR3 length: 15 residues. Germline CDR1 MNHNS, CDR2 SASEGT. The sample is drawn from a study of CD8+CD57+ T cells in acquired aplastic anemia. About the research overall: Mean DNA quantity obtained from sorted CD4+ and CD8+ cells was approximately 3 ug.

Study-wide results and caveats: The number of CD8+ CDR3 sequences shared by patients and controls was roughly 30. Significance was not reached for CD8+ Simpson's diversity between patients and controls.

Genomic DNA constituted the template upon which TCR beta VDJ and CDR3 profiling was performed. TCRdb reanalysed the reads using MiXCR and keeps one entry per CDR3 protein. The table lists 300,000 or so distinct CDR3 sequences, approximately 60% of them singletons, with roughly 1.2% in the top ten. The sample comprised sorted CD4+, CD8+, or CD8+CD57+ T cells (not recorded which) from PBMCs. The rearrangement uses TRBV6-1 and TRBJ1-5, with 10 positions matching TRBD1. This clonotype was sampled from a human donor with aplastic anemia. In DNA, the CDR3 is TGTGCCAGCAGTGAAGTGACAGGGGGCGGTCAGCCCCAGCATTTT. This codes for CASSEVTGGGQPQHF.